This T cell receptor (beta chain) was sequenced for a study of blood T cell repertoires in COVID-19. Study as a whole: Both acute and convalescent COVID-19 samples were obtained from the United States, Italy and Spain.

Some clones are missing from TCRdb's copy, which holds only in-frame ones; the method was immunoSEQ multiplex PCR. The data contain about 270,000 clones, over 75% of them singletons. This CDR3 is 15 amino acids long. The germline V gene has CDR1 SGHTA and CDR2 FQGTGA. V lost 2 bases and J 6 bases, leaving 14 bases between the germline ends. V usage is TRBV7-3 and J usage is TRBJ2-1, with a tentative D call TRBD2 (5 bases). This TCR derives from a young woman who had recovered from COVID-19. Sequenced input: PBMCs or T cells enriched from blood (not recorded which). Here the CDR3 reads CASSLDRGSGNEQFF. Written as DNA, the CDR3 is TGTGCCAGCAGCTTAGATCGGGGTTCTGGCAATGAGCAGTTCTTC. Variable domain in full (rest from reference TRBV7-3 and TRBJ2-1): GAGVSQTPSNKVTEKGKYVELRCDPISGHTALYWYRQSLGQGPEFLIYFQGTGAADDSGLPNDRFFAVRPEGSVSTLKIQRTERGDSAVYLCASSLDRGSGNEQFFGPGTRLTVL.